The rows below give T cell receptor beta chains drawn from one sample of a study of CD8+ T cells in alopecia areata. Assay used: immunoSEQ multiplex PCR; TCRdb lists only in-frame clones, some missing. The repertoire holds 150,000 to 200,000 clones, with 50% to 70% as singletons. Material: CD4+ T cells sorted from blood, obtained at week 0. The receptors were gathered from a human donor with alopecia areata. The CDR3 runs from the conserved cysteine through the conserved F or W. The D gene is left open where the match is weak. Where a row states a size, it is once, few, many or the class of an expanded clone; other rows omit it.

d_gene	v_gene	abundance	CDR3aa
.	TRBV29-1	.	CSVGGGAKETQYF
.	TRBV25-1	.	CASSPDYSLAPDTQYF
TRBD1	TRBV7-9	.	CASSYRTGSIEQYF
TRBD1	TRBV6-1	.	CASSTGVDFTEAFF
.	TRBV9	.	CASSAVLDGEAFF
.	TRBV5-1	once	CASSLEGKRVDTQYF
TRBD1	TRBV5-1	.	CASSKSATGGYGYTF
.	TRBV29-1	.	CSVGGADQPQHF
.	TRBV6-6	few	CASTTDTPRIQETQYF
TRBD1	TRBV15	.	CATSRDHRGAGELFF
TRBD1	TRBV7-9	.	CASSPDRDYGYTF
TRBD2	TRBV29-1	.	CSVSGTSGGLDTQYF
.	TRBV5-1	.	CASSERGATEAFF